Detailed here is one T cell receptor beta chain. Its target is unknown. Findings of the study overall: Tumor memory CD4+ T cell TCR gene usage was found to cluster with blood and lymph node memory CD4+ cells and with lymph node naive CD4+ cells.

This CDR3 region has 13 residues. V lost 6 bases and J lost 8, with 14 bases in between. TCRdb itself ran the 5' RACE reads through MiXCR, one entry per CDR3 protein. The sample has about 57,000 distinct CDR3 sequences, roughly 28% seen once. The chain combines TRBV12-3 or TRBV12-4 with TRBJ1-3; D unresolved. This clonotype was obtained from a female donor with breast cancer. The specimen was tumor-infiltrating memory CD4+ T cells sorted from the breast tumor. Subset given: memory CD4+ T cells, CD4+CD45RO+CD25-. The CDR3 region is CASSDSVFDTIYF. CDR3 nucleotide sequence: TGTGCCAGCAGCGACTCTGTCTTCGACACCATATATTTT.